The entry below gives a single T cell receptor beta chain sequence along with its context. The data belong to a study of blood T cell repertoires in COVID-19. This CDR3 has 13 amino acids. CDR1 LNHNV and CDR2 YYDKDF come from the germline V gene (reference sequence). Trimming stripped 3 bases from V and 5 bases from J, with 10 bases between. Clones were read by immunoSEQ multiplex PCR, and TCRdb kept only the in-frame ones, dropping some. The sample holds 150,000 or so clones; approximately 90% are singletons and the top ten take about 4.1%. Contact with a PCR-confirmed or clinician-diagnosed COVID-19 case occurred within 2 weeks of entry.

The specimen was PBMCs or T cells enriched from blood (not recorded which). This receptor was obtained from a woman aged 40 to 50 who had been exposed to COVID-19. V usage is TRBV15 and J usage is TRBJ1-1, with a possible D match to TRBD1 (6 bases). CDR3 nucleotides: TGTGCCACCAGCAGCAGGGGTCTGACTGAAGCTTTCTTT. Protein sequence: CATSSRGLTEAFF.